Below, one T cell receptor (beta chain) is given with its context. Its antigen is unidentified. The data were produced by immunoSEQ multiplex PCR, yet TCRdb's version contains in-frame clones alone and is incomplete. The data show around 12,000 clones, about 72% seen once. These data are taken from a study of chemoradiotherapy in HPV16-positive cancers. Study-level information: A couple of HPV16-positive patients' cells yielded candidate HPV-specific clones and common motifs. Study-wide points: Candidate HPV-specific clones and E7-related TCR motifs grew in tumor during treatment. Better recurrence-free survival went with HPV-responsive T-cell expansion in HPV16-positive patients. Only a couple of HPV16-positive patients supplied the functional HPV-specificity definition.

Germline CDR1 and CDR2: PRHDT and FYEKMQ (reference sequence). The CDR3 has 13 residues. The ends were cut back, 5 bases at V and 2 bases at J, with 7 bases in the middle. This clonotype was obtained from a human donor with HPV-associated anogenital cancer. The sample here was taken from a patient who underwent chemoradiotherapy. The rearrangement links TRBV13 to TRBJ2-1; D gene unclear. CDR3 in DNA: TGTGCCAGCAGCAAGCCACCCTACAATGAGCAGTTCTTC. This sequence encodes CASSKPPYNEQFF.